This passage covers 29 T cell receptor beta chains from one sample sequenced in a study of blood T cell repertoires in COVID-19. Clones were read by immunoSEQ multiplex PCR, and TCRdb kept only the in-frame ones, dropping some. Of 150,000 or so clones listed, around 84% are singletons. Sample: peripheral blood. Receptors were obtained from a woman aged 45-59 years with acute or convalescent COVID-19.

V gene TRBV28 combines with J gene TRBJ2-3; 12 bases agree with TRBD2. The germline gives CDR1 MDHEN, CDR2 SYDVKM. The CDR3 runs to 16 residues. V was clipped by 2 bases and J by 2 bases; unmatched bases: 2. CDR3 residues: CASSLGLAGNTDTQYF. The CDR3 DNA is TGTGCCAGCAGTTTAGGACTAGCGGGAAACACAGATACGCAGTATTTT.

The rearrangement uses TRBV6-6 and TRBJ2-1; 7 bases fit TRBD1. After removal of 5 bases from V and 6 bases from J, the junction contained 16 bases not matched to a gene. This CDR3 is built from 17 residues. Germline CDR1 and CDR2: MNHNY and SVGAGI (reference sequence). The CDR3 DNA sequence: TGTGCCAGCAGTCGACCAAGACAGGGTGGTGATTCCAATGAGCAGTTCTTC. Translating it yields CASSRPRQGGDSNEQFF.

The chain uses TRBV6-1 and TRBJ1-4; 7 positions agree with TRBD1. The CDR3 length is 15 residues. Germline loops: CDR1 MNHNS, CDR2 SASEGT. The V and J ends lost 2 bases and 8 bases, in that order; junction bases with no gene match: 8. CDR3 nucleotides: TGTGCCAGCAGTGAACGGGGACAGCTGCCAGAAAAACTGTTTTTT. Its protein is CASSERGQLPEKLFF.

This clone was recorded a few times. The J gene is TRBJ1-6, the V gene TRBV7-3; TRBD1 matches 7 bases. J lost 5 bases, V lost 5 bases, and 9 bases had no gene match. This CDR3 region has 16 residues. The germline V gene has CDR1 SGHTA and CDR2 FQGTGA. The DNA for the CDR3 is TGTGCCAGCAGCCAAGGGGGCCCTCTTAATAATTCACCCCTCCACTTT. This encodes CASSQGGPLNNSPLHF.

This clone appeared a single time. The gene calls are TRBV28 and TRBJ2-5; D not resolved. The CDR3 contains 13 residues. The germline CDR1 and CDR2 sequences are MDHEN and SYDVKM. The V end lost 2 bases, the J end lost 5 bases, and 9 bases lay between the germline ends. The CDR3 spells CASSLGRMETQYF. CDR3 DNA: TGTGCCAGCAGTTTAGGTAGAATGGAGACCCAGTACTTC.

CDR3 coding DNA: TGTGCCAGCCAGCGTGTAGGGGCAAAAAATGAAAAACTGTTTTTT. Translating gives CASQRVGAKNEKLFF. V and J are TRBV11-2 and TRBJ1-4; a possible D gene is TRBD1 (5 bases). The CDR3 runs 15 residues. V shed 8 bases and J shed 5 bases, with 18 bases lying between them. Germline V CDR1 and CDR2: SGHAT, FQNNGV.

This sequence joins TRBV7-2 and TRBJ2-7; a weak D match, TRBD2 (6 bases). V was pared by 5 bases and J by 2 bases, with 16 bases between. This CDR3 is built from 15 residues. Germline V lookup: CDR1 SGHTA, CDR2 FQGNSA. The CDR3 here is CASSARRSGTYEQYF. The CDR3 bases are TGTGCCAGCAGCGCCCGCCGTAGCGGAACCTACGAGCAGTACTTC.

The rearrangement joins TRBV6-5 to TRBJ1-6; D may be TRBD1 (5 bases). The CDR3 extends over 15 amino acids. V was clipped by 0 bases and J by 9 bases, with 12 bases between them. Germline lookup yields CDR1 MNHEY and CDR2 SVGAGI. CDR3 protein: CASSYSGGDSSPLHF. CDR3 DNA sequence: TGTGCCAGCAGTTACTCGGGGGGGGATTCTTCACCCCTCCACTTT.

The V call is TRBV2, the J call TRBJ1-6; 8 nucleotides agree with TRBD1. Per germline, CDR1 SNHLY and CDR2 FYNNEI. The CDR3 loop spans 14 amino acids. V lost 7 bases to trimming and J lost 10 bases; unmatched junction nucleotides: 9. The CDR3 loop is CASIFDRGGSPLHF. The CDR3 DNA reads as TGTGCCAGCATTTTTGACAGGGGAGGCTCACCCCTCCACTTT. The full variable domain, completed using reference TRBV2 and TRBJ1-6, is EPEVTQTPSHQVTQMGQEVILRCVPISNHLYFYWYRQILGQKVEFLVSFYNNEISEKSEIFDDQFSVERPDGSNFTLKIRSTKLEDSAMYFCASIFDRGGSPLHFGNGTRLTVT.

Of note for this clone: The same CDR3 also results from other DNA sequences found in this sample. The gene calls are TRBV5-1 and TRBJ1-6; D not resolved. Between the trimmed V and J ends, which lost 0 bases and 10 bases, there was a span of 8 bases. Germline assignment: CDR1 SGHRS and CDR2 YFSETQ. The CDR3 has 13 amino acids. The DNA for the CDR3 is TGCGCCAGCAGCTTGGCCGGGAGGTCACCCCTCCACTTT. Protein: CASSLAGRSPLHF.

This chain links TRBV11-1 with TRBJ1-1, with D possibly TRBD1 on 6 matching bases. CDR1 SGHAT and CDR2 FQDESV come from the germline V gene (reference sequence). Trimming removed 3 bases from V and 3 bases from J, with 11 bases in between. This CDR3 contains 14 residues. The CDR3 DNA reads as TGTGCCAGCAGCTTGGGTCCAGGGGACACTGAAGCTTTCTTT. It codes for CASSLGPGDTEAFF.

Only a few counts were recorded for this clone. J is TRBJ1-5 and V is TRBV6-2 or TRBV6-3, with D perhaps matching TRBD1 (6 bases). The germline V gene encodes CDR1 MNHEY and CDR2 SVGEGT. Trimming took 2 bases from V and 1 from J, leaving 18 bases between them. The CDR3 contains 18 residues. The CDR3 loop reads CASSYPTNRVKSNQPQHF. CDR3 nucleotide sequence: TGTGCCAGCAGTTACCCCACCAACAGGGTAAAGAGCAATCAGCCCCAGCATTTT.

The chain links TRBV4-3 to TRBJ1-6; 8 positions agree with TRBD1. This CDR3 contains 15 residues. CDR1 and CDR2 from the germline V gene are LGHNA and YSLEER. With V trimmed by 4 bases and J by 5 bases, 4 bases remained unmatched. CDR3 region: CASSRVTGDNSPLHF. The CDR3 DNA sequence: TGCGCCAGCAGCCGAGTGACAGGGGATAATTCACCCCTCCACTTT.

V and J are TRBV19 and TRBJ2-7; 7 bases match TRBD1. The CDR3 is 12 residues long. The trim removed 6 bases at V and 9 bases at J, leaving 8 bases unmatched. Germline V lookup: CDR1 LNHDA, CDR2 SQIVND (reference sequence). For the CDR3, the DNA is TGTGCCAGTAGCCCCCCCGACAGGGTGCAGTACTTC. This codes for CASSPPDRVQYF. Full variable domain (outside the CDR3, taken from reference TRBV19 and TRBJ2-7): DGGITQSPKYLFRKEGQNVTLSCEQNLNHDAMYWYRQDPGQGLRLIYYSQIVNDFQKGDIAEGYSVSREKKESFPLTVTSAQKNPTAFYLCASSPPDRVQYFGPGTRLTVT.

The chain combines TRBV4-2 with TRBJ2-3; weak D call: TRBD1 (6 bases). Germline values: CDR1 LGHNA, CDR2 YNFKEQ. This CDR3 is 13 amino acids long. Trimming pared 9 bases from V and 6 bases from J, leaving 16 bases between. CDR3 sequence: CASGTQGGDTQYF. CDR3 DNA: TGTGCCAGTGGGACACAAGGAGGTGATACGCAGTATTTT.

The V and J genes are TRBV4-1 and TRBJ2-5; maybe TRBD1 (5 bases). The V end lost 0 bases, the J end lost 7 bases, and 15 bases lay between the germline ends. The V gene's germline CDR1 is MGHRA and CDR2 YSYEKL. This CDR3 is built from 15 residues. CDR3 bases: TGCGCCAGCAGCCAAGATCGCCAGGGCCAGGGGACCCAGTACTTC. Residues: CASSQDRQGQGTQYF.

The chain employs TRBV3-1 (or the pseudogene TRBV3-2) and TRBJ2-2, with 11 positions matching TRBD2. V lost 6 bases and J lost 1; bases outside the gene matches: 4. Per germline, CDR1 LGHDT and CDR2 YNNKEL (reference sequence). The CDR3 spans 16 residues. The CDR3: CASSRGLAGNTGELFF. Here the CDR3 DNA reads TGTGCCAGCAGTCGCGGACTAGCGGGGAACACCGGGGAGCTGTTTTTT.

The chain recombines TRBV7-9 with TRBJ1-2, with D possibly matching TRBD1 (5 bases). CDR1 and CDR2 (germline): SEHNR, FQNEAQ (reference sequence). Trimming took off 4 bases at V and 5 bases at J, with 11 bases between the two ends. CDR3 length: 13 residues. For the CDR3, the DNA is TGTGCCAGCAGCTCGTCGGGGGGGTATGGCTACACCTTC. Translation gives CASSSSGGYGYTF.

The rearrangement uses TRBV10-2 and TRBJ1-1, with TRBD1 identical over 8 bases. The CDR3 covers 14 residues. J lost 0 bases, V lost 8 bases, and 5 bases had no gene match. The germline V gene has CDR1 WSHSY and CDR2 SAAADI. The CDR3 is CASSQGGVNTEAFF. The DNA of the CDR3 is TGCGCCAGCTCACAGGGGGGCGTGAACACTGAAGCTTTCTTT.

This clone is a singleton in its sample. The chain is built from TRBV7-2 and TRBJ1-2; no reliable D call. Deletions cut 1 base from V and 7 bases from J, with 10 bases between. In germline, CDR1 is SGHTA, CDR2 FQGNSA. There are 13 residues in the CDR3. CDR3 protein: CASSLGGSPGYTF. The CDR3 region has the DNA TGTGCCAGCAGCTTAGGAGGTAGTCCTGGCTACACCTTC.

On this clone itself: Other DNA sequences in this specimen translate into the identical CDR3. The V call is TRBV7-2, the J call TRBJ2-7; no definite D call. V dropped 5 bases and J dropped 0 bases, with 5 bases sitting between them. CDR1 and CDR2 (germline): SGHTA, FQGNSA. This CDR3 contains 12 residues. The CDR3 spells CASSRSSYEQYF. The CDR3 DNA sequence: TGTGCCAGCAGCCGCAGCTCCTACGAGCAGTACTTC.

The V gene is TRBV3-1 (or the pseudogene TRBV3-2), the J gene TRBJ1-1; D may be TRBD1 (5 bases). Looked up from germline, CDR1 is LGHDT and CDR2 is YNNKEL (reference sequence). V was pared by 4 bases and J by 6 bases, with 15 bases between. The CDR3 loop spans 14 amino acids. The CDR3 loop reads CASSRGGSTSEAFF. The CDR3, as DNA: TGTGCCAGCAGCCGGGGGGGGTCTACCTCTGAAGCTTTCTTT.

This clone has only a few counts. The chain has TRBV7-3 and TRBJ2-5; D is perhaps TRBD1 (6 bases). The CDR3 totals 15 residues. V was shortened by 5 bases and J by 0 bases, with 13 bases between the two germline ends. The germline V gene encodes CDR1 SGHTA and CDR2 FQGTGA. In nucleotides, the CDR3 is TGTGCCAGCAGCCCCACATCAGGGGACCAAGAGACCCAGTACTTC. Amino acids: CASSPTSGDQETQYF.

The V and J genes are TRBV7-2 and TRBJ2-5; 9 bases fit TRBD2. The CDR3 has 15 amino acids. Germline V gene sequence: CDR1 SGHTA, CDR2 FQGNSA. V shed 5 bases, J shed 5 bases, and the junction held 9 bases outside the gene matches. CDR3 sequence (DNA): TGTGCCAGCAGCCCCTGGGCTAGCGGGGCTGAGACCCAGTACTTC. This translates into CASSPWASGAETQYF.

The rearrangement links TRBV10-3 to TRBJ1-1, with 7 bases fitting TRBD1. The CDR3 has 15 amino acids. V gave up 2 bases and J gave up 0 bases; unmatched junction bases: 3. Germline CDR1 and CDR2: ENHRY and SYGVKD. CDR3 region: CAISEAGGMNTEAFF. The CDR3 nucleotides read TGTGCCATCAGTGAGGCAGGGGGGATGAACACTGAAGCTTTCTTT.

The chain has TRBV9 and TRBJ2-3; TRBD2 matches at 8 bases. CDR3 length: 15 residues. Germline CDR1 reads SGDLS; CDR2 reads YYNGEE. Trimming at V came to 4 bases and at J to 2 bases, leaving 6 bases not matched to a gene. The CDR3, as DNA: TGTGCCAGCAGCCCCAGCGGGAGTAACACAGATACGCAGTATTTT. This codes for CASSPSGSNTDTQYF.

The chain has TRBV21-1 and TRBJ2-7; the D call of TRBD1 is as the table states it, not checked on the DNA. TRBV21-1 is described as a pseudogene. CDR3 length equals 14 residues. The CDR3 DNA reads as TGTGCCAGCAACCTCAGACAGGATGCCTACGAGCAGTACTTC. Protein sequence: CASNLRQDAYEQYF.

V and J are TRBV5-8 and TRBJ1-2, with D unclear. CDR3 length: 13 amino acids. With 5 bases removed from V and 4 bases from J, the gap between germline ends came to 12 bases. Germline loops: CDR1 SGHTS, CDR2 YDEGEE. CDR3 coding DNA: TGTGCCAGCAGATCCGGGAGCTCCTATGGCTACACCTTC. Residues: CASRSGSSYGYTF.

The genes are TRBV3-1 (or the pseudogene TRBV3-2) and TRBJ1-1; D is unclear. CDR1 and CDR2 from the germline V gene are LGHDT and YNNKEL (reference sequence). The CDR3 consists of 13 residues. The V end lost 4 bases, the J end lost 4 bases, and 10 bases lay between the germline ends. CDR3 coding DNA: TGTGCCAGCAGCCCCCTCCGGGGCACTGAAGCTTTCTTT. Encoded protein: CASSPLRGTEAFF.